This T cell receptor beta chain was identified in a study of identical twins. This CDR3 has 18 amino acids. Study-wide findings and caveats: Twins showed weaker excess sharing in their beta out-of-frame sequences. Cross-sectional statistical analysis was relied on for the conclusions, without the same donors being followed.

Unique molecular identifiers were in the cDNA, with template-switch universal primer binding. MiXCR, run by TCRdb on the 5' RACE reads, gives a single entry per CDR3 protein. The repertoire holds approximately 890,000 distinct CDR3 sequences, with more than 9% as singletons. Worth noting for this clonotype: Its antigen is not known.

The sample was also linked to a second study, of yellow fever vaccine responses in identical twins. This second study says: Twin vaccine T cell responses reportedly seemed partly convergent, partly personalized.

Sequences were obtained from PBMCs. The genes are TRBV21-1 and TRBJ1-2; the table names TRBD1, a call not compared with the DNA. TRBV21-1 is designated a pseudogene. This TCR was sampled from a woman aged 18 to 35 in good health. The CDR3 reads CASSKTYGQGRANYGYTF. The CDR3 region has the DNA TGTGCCAGCAGCAAAACTTACGGACAGGGGAGAGCTAACTATGGCTACACCTTC.